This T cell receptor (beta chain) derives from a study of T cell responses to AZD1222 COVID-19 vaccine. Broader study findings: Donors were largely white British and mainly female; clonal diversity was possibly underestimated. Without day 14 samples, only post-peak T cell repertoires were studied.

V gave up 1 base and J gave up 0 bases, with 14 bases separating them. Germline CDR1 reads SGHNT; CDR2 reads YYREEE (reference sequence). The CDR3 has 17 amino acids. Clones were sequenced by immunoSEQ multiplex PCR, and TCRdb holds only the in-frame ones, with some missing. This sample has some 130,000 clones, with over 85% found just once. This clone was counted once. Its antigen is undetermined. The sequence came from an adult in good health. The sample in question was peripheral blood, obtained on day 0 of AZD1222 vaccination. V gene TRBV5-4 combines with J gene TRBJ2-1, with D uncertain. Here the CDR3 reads CASSLTRASSSYNEQFF. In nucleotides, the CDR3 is TGTGCCAGCAGCTTGACAAGGGCATCGAGCTCCTACAATGAGCAGTTCTTC.